A single sample gave rise to the 3 T cell receptor beta chains below, sequenced in a study of identical twins. From the 5' RACE reads, TCRdb called clonotypes with MiXCR, one entry per CDR3 protein. The sample shows 450,000 or so distinct CDR3 sequences, 14% of them seen only once. The same data also went into a second study, on yellow fever vaccine responses in identical twins.

Sample: CD4+ T cells sorted from blood. Every receptor here comes from a woman aged 18-29 years in good health.

V gene TRBV4-2 combines with J gene TRBJ1-3; D perhaps matches TRBD1 (5 bases). Germline CDR1 reads LGHNA; CDR2 reads YNFKEQ. Trimming took 0 bases from V and 8 from J, leaving 8 bases between them. The CDR3 totals 13 residues. CDR3 in DNA: TGTGCCAGCAGCCAAGATCCGGGGGACACCATATATTTT. This sequence encodes CASSQDPGDTIYF.

V is TRBV18 and J is TRBJ2-5; D is ambiguous. Trimming took off 3 bases at V and 3 bases at J, with 17 bases between the two ends. The CDR3 totals 16 residues. CDR1 is KGHSH, CDR2 LQKENI, per germline. The chain's CDR3 is CASSPLHGPSKETQYF. CDR3 nucleotides: TGTGCCAGCTCACCTCTACATGGGCCCTCCAAAGAGACCCAGTACTTC.

The rearrangement links TRBV3-1 to TRBJ2-2; 7 bases map to TRBD2. There are 14 residues in the CDR3. The V gene's germline CDR1 is LGHDT and CDR2 YNNKEL (reference sequence). V lost 5 bases to trimming and J lost 5 bases; unmatched junction nucleotides: 5. The CDR3 loop reads CASSDRGVTGELFF. In DNA form, the CDR3 reads TGTGCCAGCAGCGACCGGGGGGTGACCGGGGAGCTGTTTTTT. The whole variable domain, filled in from reference TRBV3-1 and TRBJ2-2, reads DTAVSQTPKYLVTQMGNDKSIKCEQNLGHDTMYWYKQDSKKFLKIMFSYNNKELIINETVPNRFSPKSPDKAHLNLHINSLELGDSAVYFCASSDRGVTGELFFGEGSRLTVL.